A single T cell receptor (beta chain) is shown here with its context. Its target is not known. The germline V gene encodes CDR1 SGHVS and CDR2 FQNEAQ. V lost 6 bases, J lost 1 base, and 15 bases lay in between. The CDR3 has 15 residues. The study ran its PCR with 60 Vbeta and 13 Jbeta primers. In the original workflow: There were around 80 million unique TCR beta chains by a later count, and about 12 million of them were shared. TCRdb's table, derived via immunoSEQ multiplex PCR, lists solely in-frame clones and lacks some. V, J and clone size are those of that table, while D and trimming were read from the DNA. The sample table sets out approximately 190,000 clones. The data were taken from a study of cytomegalovirus exposure and HLA in healthy donors. Study-level results: Later analysis identified several of the most significant clusters that appeared linked to common viral pathogens.

The source material was PBMCs. The chain is built from TRBV7-8 and TRBJ1-1; D is perhaps TRBD1 (6 bases). The source of this sequence is a man aged 30 to 39 in good health and CMV-seronegative. CDR3 coding DNA: TGTGCCAGCAGAAAGGGGGGGCGGGGGAACACTGAAGCTTTCTTT. Protein: CASRKGGRGNTEAFF.